This is a list of T cell receptor beta chains from one sample in a study of patients and donors after allogeneic stem cell transplantation. TCRdb re-called the RT-PCR reads with MiXCR, one entry per CDR3 protein. This sample has a few hundred thousand distinct CDR3 sequences, with around 14% found just once. The sample taken for sequencing was blood, either unsorted or a sorted T cell fraction (not recorded which). All receptors derive from a human donor who was either an allogeneic HSCT recipient or a stem cell or donor lymphocyte infusion donor (not recorded which). It is not recorded whose cells these are; they may come from a transplant donor. Both conserved end residues are part of each CDR3. D genes are given only for firm matches.

.,TRBV5-6,TRBJ2-1,CASSLVGVANEQFF
.,TRBV7-9,TRBJ1-1,CASSRGISEAFF
.,TRBV2,TRBJ1-2,CASRLDNYGYTF
.,TRBV6-1,TRBJ1-2,CASSPSSKAYGYTF
.,TRBV20-1,TRBJ2-1,CSVRGDYNEQFF
TRBD1,TRBV4-1,TRBJ2-7,CASTGTGGGQKEAYEQYF
TRBD1,TRBV29-1,TRBJ2-7,CSVSDRAYEQCF
TRBD1,TRBV4-3,TRBJ1-5,CASSQGNPQGAYSNQPQHF
.,TRBV7-9,TRBJ1-6,CASSSRQNASPLHF
TRBD2,TRBV7-2,TRBJ2-3,CASSPGGGVSDTQYF
TRBD2,TRBV7-2,TRBJ2-1,CASSSGGADNEQFF
.,TRBV29-1,TRBJ1-4,CSVMDEKLFF
TRBD1,TRBV27,TRBJ1-1,CASSLSPTGGDMNTEAFF
.,TRBV6-2/TRBV6-3,TRBJ2-5,CASVRTFQETQYF
.,TRBV4-3,TRBJ1-6,CASSQEGFGDSPLHF
.,TRBV18,TRBJ1-1,CASSPSGTPEAFF
.,TRBV28,TRBJ1-2,CASSGNYGYTF
TRBD2,TRBV10-3,TRBJ2-7,CAIRIAGGTYEQYF
TRBD1,TRBV20-1,TRBJ2-7,CSAGRTGSYEQYF
.,TRBV2,TRBJ1-4,CASSSIAEKLFF
.,TRBV30,TRBJ2-5,CAWSVRAAGETQYF
.,TRBV19,TRBJ1-2,CASTGRDALNYAYTF
TRBD1,TRBV20-1,TRBJ1-6,CSATPGGGLVSPLHF
.,TRBV20-1,TRBJ1-5,CSARDLQGNQPQHF
.,TRBV2,TRBJ2-5,CASSVGYQETQYF
.,TRBV7-3,TRBJ1-2,CASSPDRNYGYTF
.,TRBV12-3/TRBV12-4,TRBJ2-5,CASSSLDGLETQYF
TRBD2,TRBV14,TRBJ2-7,CASSQVGLAATAREQYF
TRBD1,TRBV10-3,TRBJ2-2,CAIAGTGETGELFF
.,TRBV6-1,TRBJ2-1,CARDFGQIFSYNEQFF
TRBD2,TRBV6-2/TRBV6-3,TRBJ2-3,CASSLAGGSRDTQYF
.,TRBV5-6,TRBJ1-4,CASSSEGGGAGKLFF
.,TRBV20-1,TRBJ1-2,CSASEQGRDGYTF
.,TRBV18,TRBJ1-1,CASSPAGARNTEAFF